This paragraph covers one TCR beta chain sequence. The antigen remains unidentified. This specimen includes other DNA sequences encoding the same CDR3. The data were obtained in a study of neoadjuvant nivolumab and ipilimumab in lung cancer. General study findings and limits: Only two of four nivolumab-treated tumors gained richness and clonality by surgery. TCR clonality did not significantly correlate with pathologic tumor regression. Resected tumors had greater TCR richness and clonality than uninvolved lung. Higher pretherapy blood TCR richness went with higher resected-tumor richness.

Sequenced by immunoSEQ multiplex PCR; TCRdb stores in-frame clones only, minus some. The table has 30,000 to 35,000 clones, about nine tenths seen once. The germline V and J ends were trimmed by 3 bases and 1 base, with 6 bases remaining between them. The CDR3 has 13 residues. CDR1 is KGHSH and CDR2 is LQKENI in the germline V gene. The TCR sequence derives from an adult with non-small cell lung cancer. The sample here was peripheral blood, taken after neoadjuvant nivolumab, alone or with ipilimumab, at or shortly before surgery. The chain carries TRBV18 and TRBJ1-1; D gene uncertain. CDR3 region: CASSPRQNTEAFF. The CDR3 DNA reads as TGTGCCAGCTCACCGCGCCAGAACACTGAAGCTTTCTTT.